The TCR beta chain under discussion was sequenced for a study of T-cell memory formation after mild COVID-19. This clonotype appeared a few times. TCRdb independently ran MiXCR on the 5' RACE reads; one entry per CDR3 protein. This sample yields a few hundred thousand distinct CDR3 sequences, of which 24% are seen a single time; roughly 8.7% belongs to the top ten. Deletions cut 0 bases from V and 0 bases from J, with 9 bases between. This CDR3 is 17 amino acids long. Germline CDR1 reads SNHLY; CDR2 reads FYNNEI. Sequenced sample: PBMCs or a T cell subset sorted from them (not recorded which). This TCR came from an adult woman who had mild COVID-19 (a few samples of this study predate the infection). Cell type and time point are not known. The chain carries TRBV2 and TRBJ2-6; weak D call: TRBD2 (5 bases). CDR3 region: CASSEAWRSSGANVLTF. CDR3 nucleotide sequence: TGTGCCAGCAGTGAAGCATGGAGGAGCTCTGGGGCCAACGTCCTGACTTTC.